The present TCR beta chain was sequenced within a study of OX40 agonist ivuxolimab in advanced cancers. On the study more broadly: Two cutaneous melanoma patients and one hepatocellular carcinoma patient, three in all, had partial responses.

Measured with immunoSEQ multiplex PCR; TCRdb has only the in-frame clones, and not every one. The sample includes 35,000 to 45,000 clones, roughly 84% of them seen just once. Trimming left V 5 bases short and J 6 bases short, with 10 bases between. The CDR3 is 13 residues long. Per the germline V gene, CDR1 is SEHNR and CDR2 is FQNEAQ (reference sequence). This sequence joins TRBV7-9 and TRBJ2-2; D ambiguous. The receptor was derived from an adult with an advanced solid tumor such as melanoma, head and neck, liver or kidney cancer. Sequenced material: CD4+ or CD8+ T cells sorted from blood, taken in a trial of the OX40 agonist ivuxolimab. CDR3 region: CASSPIQSGELFF. CDR3 DNA: TGTGCCAGCAGCCCGATCCAGTCCGGGGAGCTGTTTTTT.